The clone carrying this TCR beta chain came up many times. The data are from a study of regulatory T cells in long-lasting Graves disease. Per the germline V gene, CDR1 is MDHEN and CDR2 is SYDVKM. This CDR3 has 11 residues. Deletions cut 3 bases from V and 11 bases from J, with 10 bases between. Library construction for TCR beta used iRepertoire HTBI primers and Arm-PCR of CDR3 regions. TCRdb re-called the multiplex PCR reads with MiXCR, one entry per CDR3 protein. The sample carries 700,000 or so distinct CDR3 sequences, roughly 30% recorded once. The time point is: persistent/refractory GD, antithyroid drugs over 5 years with positive TRAb. PBMC RNA was the source of the TCR library.

The genes are TRBV28 and TRBJ1-1; unclear D gene. Material: peripheral blood mononuclear cells (PBMCs), obtained when the disease was refractory, from a patient treated with antithyroid drugs. The TCR originated in a female donor with Graves disease. CDR3 sequence (DNA): TGTGCCAGCAGTTTGGTCAGGATCGCTTTCTTT. It yields the protein CASSLVRIAFF.